One sample yielded the 32 T cell receptor beta chains listed below, sequenced in a study of identical twins. Using its own MiXCR run on the 5' RACE reads, TCRdb lists one record per CDR3 protein. This sample yields hundreds of thousands of distinct CDR3 sequences, of which 15% to 20% are seen a single time; around 14% belongs to the top ten. These data also formed part of another study, on T cells expressing NK-cell markers.

The sequenced sample was PBMCs. Receptors originate from a woman under 30 in good health.

This clonotype turned up a few times. The rearrangement joins TRBV10-3 to TRBJ2-5; D gene unclear. CDR3 length: 12 residues. Between the trimmed V and J ends, which lost 7 bases and 4 bases, there was a span of 10 bases. Germline-derived CDR1 and CDR2 are ENHRY and SYGVKD. The CDR3 reads CAIKTQAETQYF. DNA of the CDR3: TGTGCCATCAAGACGCAGGCAGAGACCCAGTACTTC.

The J gene is TRBJ2-1, the V gene TRBV6-5; D is uncertain. The CDR3 sequence is 13 residues long. Between the trimmed V and J ends, which lost 2 bases and 4 bases, there was a span of 6 bases. Germline CDR1 and CDR2: MNHEY and SVGAGI. CDR3 loop: CASSYDGYNEQFF. The CDR3 DNA reads as TGTGCCAGCAGTTACGACGGGTACAATGAGCAGTTCTTC.

This clonotype was observed a handful of times. J is TRBJ2-3 and V is TRBV4-3, with 11 positions matching TRBD2. J was trimmed by 4 bases and V by 0 bases; bases with no gene match: 3. The CDR3 has 16 residues. The germline CDR1 and CDR2 sequences are LGHNA and YSLEER. The CDR3 coding sequence is TGCGCCAGCAGCCAAGACAATAGCGGGAGGGCAGATACGCAGTATTTT. This translates into CASSQDNSGRADTQYF.

The chain recombines TRBV20-1 with TRBJ1-1; the D gene is possibly TRBD1 (5 bases). This CDR3 region has 15 residues. The germline V and J ends were trimmed by 6 bases and 1 base, with 18 bases remaining between them. CDR1 is DFQATT, CDR2 SNEGSKA, per germline (reference sequence). CDR3 bases: TGCAGTGCGCACCAGAAGGAGGGGTGGAACACTGAAGCTTTCTTT. Translation: CSAHQKEGWNTEAFF.

This clonotype has just a few counts. The V call is TRBV9, the J call TRBJ2-7; tentatively, D is TRBD2 (5 bases). CDR1 SGDLS and CDR2 YYNGEE come from the germline V gene. Trimming left V 0 bases short and J 6 bases short, with 19 bases between. This CDR3 has 16 residues. DNA for the CDR3: TGTGCCAGCAGCGTAGTGGGTTTAAATGAGGGTTTCGAGCAGTACTTC. It is translated as CASSVVGLNEGFEQYF.

The V call is TRBV10-3, the J call TRBJ2-5, with TRBD1 identical over 9 bases. The CDR3 has 13 amino acids. Trimming cost V 6 bases and J 3 bases; bases outside gene matches: 2. Per the germline V gene, CDR1 is ENHRY and CDR2 is SYGVKD. CDR3 DNA: TGTGCCATCAGGGGACAGGGAAAAGAGACCCAGTACTTC. Its translation: CAIRGQGKETQYF.

The chain uses TRBV11-2 and TRBJ2-1; D is possibly TRBD1 (6 bases). Germline V lookup: CDR1 SGHAT, CDR2 FQNNGV. The germline V and J ends were trimmed by 1 base and 3 bases, with 13 bases remaining between them. The CDR3 loop spans 16 amino acids. DNA for the CDR3: TGTGCCAGCAGCTTAGCCGCAAGACAGGTCTACAATGAGCAGTTCTTC. This translates into CASSLAARQVYNEQFF.

Only a few counts were recorded for this clonotype. The chain couples TRBV12-3 or TRBV12-4 to TRBJ1-1; D is ambiguous. This CDR3 has 12 residues. V gave up 5 bases and J gave up 4 bases, with 8 bases separating them. The CDR3 is CASSHFTTEAFF. CDR3 DNA: TGTGCCAGCAGTCACTTTACCACTGAAGCTTTCTTT.

J is TRBJ2-1 and V is TRBV6-1; a possible D gene is TRBD2 (7 bases). This CDR3 contains 15 residues. Per germline, CDR1 MNHNS and CDR2 SASEGT. With 6 bases removed from V and 0 bases from J, the gap between germline ends came to 12 bases. The CDR3 DNA follows: TGTGCCAGCAGCCGTCGGGGGGCCTCCTACAATGAGCAGTTCTTC. Amino acids: CASSRRGASYNEQFF.

The table lists this clonotype with a few counts. V is TRBV7-2 and J is TRBJ1-5; the D gene is possibly TRBD1 (5 bases). Germline V gene data show CDR1 as SGHTA and CDR2 as FQGNSA. This CDR3 comprises 16 residues. V was clipped by 0 bases and J by 4 bases, with 13 bases between them. Here the CDR3 reads CASSLAFDSFNQPQHF. The CDR3 coding sequence is TGTGCCAGCAGCTTAGCTTTCGACAGTTTTAATCAGCCCCAGCATTTT. The whole variable domain, remainder taken from reference TRBV7-2 and TRBJ1-5, is GAGVSQSPSNKVTEKGKDVELRCDPISGHTALYWYRQSLGQGLEFLIYFQGNSAPDKSGLPSDRFSAERTGGSVSTLTIQRTQQEDSAVYLCASSLAFDSFNQPQHFGDGTRLSIL.

The chain links TRBV2 to TRBJ2-1; the D gene is possibly TRBD2 (6 bases). The CDR3 sequence is 13 residues long. Germline V CDR1 and CDR2: SNHLY, FYNNEI. Trimming took 7 bases from V and 9 from J, leaving 16 bases between them. For the CDR3, the DNA is TGTGCCAGCACGTCCCGAAAGCGGGCTGAGCAGTTCTTC. Translating gives CASTSRKRAEQFF.

The J gene is TRBJ2-7, the V gene TRBV18; 9 nucleotides line up with TRBD2. CDR1 KGHSH and CDR2 LQKENI come from the germline V gene. V trimming: 9 bases; J trimming: 2 bases; junction bases outside the gene matches: 5. This CDR3 spans 13 amino acids. The CDR3 spells CASVTSGTYEQYF. CDR3 sequence (DNA): TGTGCCAGTGTGACTAGCGGAACCTACGAGCAGTACTTC.

The chain uses TRBV20-1 and TRBJ2-1; a possible D gene is TRBD2 (5 bases). V was shortened by 6 bases and J by 10 bases, with 25 bases between the two germline ends. Germline V gene data show CDR1 as DFQATT and CDR2 as SNEGSKA (reference sequence). This CDR3 spans 15 amino acids. The CDR3 bases are TGCAGTGCGACCCCCCCCCGGGCCCGGGGTGTCGAGCAGTTCTTC. It is translated as CSATPPRARGVEQFF.

The chain joins TRBV7-2 to TRBJ2-3; 8 nucleotides agree with TRBD2. The CDR3 loop spans 16 amino acids. The ends lost 2 bases at V and 0 bases at J; junction bases unmatched: 4. Germline-derived CDR1 and CDR2 are SGHTA and FQGNSA. As DNA, the CDR3 is TGTGCCAGCAGCTTACTCGGCGGGAGGAGCACAGATACGCAGTATTTT. Translated: CASSLLGGRSTDTQYF. Using reference TRBV7-2 and TRBJ2-3 for the parts outside the CDR3, the full variable domain is GAGVSQSPSNKVTEKGKDVELRCDPISGHTALYWYRQSLGQGLEFLIYFQGNSAPDKSGLPSDRFSAERTGGSVSTLTIQRTQQEDSAVYLCASSLLGGRSTDTQYFGPGTRLTVL.

This clonotype was seen more than once but under ten times. The chain carries TRBV30 and TRBJ2-2; D gene ambiguous. There are 14 residues in the CDR3. In germline, CDR1 is GTSNPN, CDR2 SVGIG (reference sequence). V lost 3 bases, J lost 7 bases, and 15 bases lay in between. CDR3 loop: CAWSVYQQSGELFF. The CDR3 DNA reads as TGTGCCTGGAGCGTATACCAACAAAGCGGGGAGCTGTTTTTT.

This clonotype was counted at least ten times. A read error may account for a junction end that differs from germline. V is TRBV5-1 and J is TRBJ2-5; D uncertain. Germline V CDR1 and CDR2: SGHRS, YFSETQ. The CDR3 extends over 12 amino acids. The CDR3 nucleotides are TGTGCCAGCAGTTCCTCCCAAGAGACCCAGTACTTC. The encoded protein is CASSSSQETQYF.

The CDR3 bases are TGTGCCAGCAGCCCGGTGCCAGACACCGGGGAGCTGTTTTTT. This sequence encodes CASSPVPDTGELFF. V and J are TRBV7-6 and TRBJ2-2; D unresolved. The CDR3 totals 14 residues. CDR1 is SGHVS, CDR2 FNYEAQ, per germline. The germline V and J ends were trimmed by 5 bases and 3 bases, with 10 bases remaining between them.

This clonotype was seen more than once but under ten times. J is TRBJ2-3 and V is TRBV12-3 or TRBV12-4; either TRBD1 or TRBD2 may supply D (5 bases each). V was trimmed by 3 bases and J by 2 bases, leaving 12 bases between them. This CDR3 region has 15 residues. The CDR3 protein is CASSFQRGTTDTQYF. Written as DNA, the CDR3 is TGTGCCAGCAGTTTCCAACGAGGGACCACAGATACGCAGTATTTT.

This clonotype has a handful of counts. CDR3 loop: CASSLEVRADEQFF. CDR3 DNA: TGTGCCAGCAGCTTAGAGGTCCGGGCGGACGAGCAGTTCTTC. The chain is built from TRBV7-2 and TRBJ2-1; the D is unclear. V was trimmed by 1 base and J by 10 bases, leaving 14 bases between them. Germline CDR1 and CDR2: SGHTA and FQGNSA. The CDR3 loop spans 14 amino acids. The variable domain in full, completed from reference TRBV7-2 and TRBJ2-1, reads GAGVSQSPSNKVTEKGKDVELRCDPISGHTALYWYRQSLGQGLEFLIYFQGNSAPDKSGLPSDRFSAERTGGSVSTLTIQRTQQEDSAVYLCASSLEVRADEQFFGPGTRLTVL.

The chain carries TRBV7-9 and TRBJ2-4; TRBD1 is a possible D gene (6 bases). This CDR3 spans 16 amino acids. The V gene lost 1 base and the J gene lost 5 bases, with 15 bases spanning the gap. CDR1 and CDR2 from the germline V gene are SEHNR and FQNEAQ (reference sequence). The CDR3 reads CASSLVAPPGENIQYF. The CDR3 DNA reads as TGTGCCAGCAGCTTAGTAGCCCCTCCAGGGGAAAACATTCAGTACTTC.

This chain connects TRBV5-1 to TRBJ1-2; D not resolved. CDR3 size: 14 residues. Germline CDR1 and CDR2: SGHRS and YFSETQ. Trimming took off 0 bases at V and 6 bases at J, with 12 bases between the two ends. The DNA of the CDR3 is TGCGCCAGCAGCTTGGGCGAGATCGGCCATGGCTACACCTTC. The encoded protein is CASSLGEIGHGYTF.

The rearrangement links TRBV29-1 to TRBJ2-7; D is unresolved. Trimming removed 7 bases from V and 1 base from J, with 20 bases in between. Germline CDR1 is SQVTM and CDR2 is ANQGSEA. The CDR3 has 15 residues. CDR3 sequence reads: CSARRARLGSYEQYF. The CDR3 nucleotides are TGCAGCGCCCGACGCGCACGGCTAGGATCCTACGAGCAGTACTTC.

The V gene is TRBV20-1, the J gene TRBJ1-1; 8 nucleotides agree with TRBD1. The CDR3 is made up of 13 amino acids. CDR1 and CDR2 (germline): DFQATT, SNEGSKA (reference sequence). Losses at the gene ends were 6 bases for V and 6 bases for J; bases not matched to a gene: 9. The CDR3 loop reads CSADRTGRAEAFF. The CDR3 DNA is TGCAGTGCCGACAGGACAGGGAGGGCTGAAGCTTTCTTT.

The genes are TRBV20-1 and TRBJ2-5; possible D gene TRBD1, 6 bases. The V end was cut by 5 bases, the J end by 4 bases, with 20 bases between. CDR1 and CDR2 from the germline V gene are DFQATT and SNEGSKA (reference sequence). This CDR3 has 15 amino acids. Written as DNA, the CDR3 is TGCAGTGCTGTATCTACGGGCCTAGGGGGAGAGACCCAGTACTTC. As protein: CSAVSTGLGGETQYF.

V gene TRBV5-6 combines with J gene TRBJ2-5, with D perhaps TRBD1 (6 bases). The CDR3 has 14 amino acids. Germline V gene data show CDR1 as SGHDT and CDR2 as YYEEEE. The V and J ends lost 3 bases and 5 bases respectively, with 14 bases between them. DNA of the CDR3: TGTGCCAGCAGCTCAAGACAGGTTCTGGAGACCCAGTACTTC. It specifies CASSSRQVLETQYF.

J is TRBJ1-1 and V is TRBV12-3 or TRBV12-4; D gene ambiguous. The CDR3 sequence is 16 residues long. V lost 5 bases and J lost 5, with 21 bases in between. The CDR3 DNA sequence: TGTGCCAGCAGTCGGGTCAAGGTACTATTGGGGACTGAAGCTTTCTTT. Translated: CASSRVKVLLGTEAFF.

The chain has TRBV21-1 and TRBJ2-7; the table gives TRBD2 as D, unverified against the DNA. TRBV21-1 is a known pseudogene. CDR3 length: 11 residues. CDR3: CASSKEGIQYF. For the CDR3, the DNA is TGTGCCAGCAGCAAGGAGGGGATTCAGTACTTC.

CDR3 region: CSARVRGGRAPYNEQFF. As DNA, the CDR3 is TGCAGTGCTAGAGTACGCGGTGGTAGGGCCCCCTACAATGAGCAGTTCTTC. The chain employs TRBV20-1 and TRBJ2-1, with D hard to call. This CDR3 is 17 amino acids long. The germline CDR1 and CDR2 sequences are DFQATT and SNEGSKA (reference sequence). Between the trimmed V and J ends, which lost 1 base and 2 bases, there was a span of 18 bases.

The chain recombines TRBV5-1 with TRBJ1-3; 7 bases fit TRBD1. This CDR3 comprises 15 residues. CDR1 is SGHRS, CDR2 YFSETQ, per germline. V trimming: 1 base; J trimming: 3 bases; junction bases outside the gene matches: 4. For the CDR3, the DNA is TGCGCCAGCAGCTTGAGTTGGGACAGTGGAAACACCATATATTTT. Protein sequence: CASSLSWDSGNTIYF. Using reference TRBV5-1 and TRBJ1-3 for the parts outside the CDR3, the full variable domain is KAGVTQTPRYLIKTRGQQVTLSCSPISGHRSVSWYQQTPGQGLQFLFEYFSETQRNKGNFPGRFSGRQFSNSRSEMNVSTLELGDSALYLCASSLSWDSGNTIYFGEGSWLTVV.

This clonotype came up a few times. The rearrangement links TRBV11-2 to TRBJ1-5; tentative D call: TRBD1 (5 bases). V was clipped by 4 bases and J by 4 bases, with 11 bases between them. The V gene's germline CDR1 is SGHAT and CDR2 FQNNGV. CDR3 length: 14 amino acids. The DNA for the CDR3 is TGTGCCAGCAGCTCGCAGGGACCTAATCAGCCCCAGCATTTT. This encodes CASSSQGPNQPQHF.

This clonotype was seen only a few times. The rearrangement joins TRBV12-3 or TRBV12-4 to TRBJ1-2; D might be TRBD1 (6 bases). V was cut by 5 bases and J by 2 bases, with 15 bases left in between. This CDR3 contains 15 residues. The CDR3 here is CASSHMDRLNYGYTF. CDR3 bases: TGTGCCAGCAGTCATATGGACAGACTAAACTATGGCTACACCTTC.

This clonotype turned up a few times. This chain connects TRBV5-6 to TRBJ2-1, with TRBD2 identical over 8 bases. This CDR3 spans 16 amino acids. CDR1 and CDR2 (germline): SGHDT, YYEEEE. V was pared by 4 bases and J by 6 bases, with 12 bases of the junction left unmatched. Here the CDR3 reads CASSRPGTRVINEQFF. Written as DNA, the CDR3 is TGTGCCAGCAGCAGACCCGGGACTAGAGTTATCAATGAGCAGTTCTTC.